This section outlines one T cell receptor beta chain sequence together with its context. Its binding antigen is unknown. No qualities accompany the bases; no much larger clone lies one base away. This sample was taken from a study of OX40 agonist ivuxolimab in advanced cancers. For the wider study: Ivuxolimab, which targeted the costimulatory receptor OX40 (CD134), was an agonistic, fully human IgG2 monoclonal antibody. Of the approximately 54 dose-escalation patients, hepatocellular carcinoma was present in roughly 19, melanoma in approximately 15, renal cell carcinoma in 9 and head and neck cancer in 9. Patients were allowed to have had prior anti-PD-1, anti-PD-L1 or anti-CTLA-4 therapy, and more than 30% of the dose-escalation patients had previously received checkpoint inhibitors. The paper describes the monotherapy dose-escalation part (N ≈ 52 patients) of the phase I trial of ivuxolimab. Partial responses occurred in three dose-escalation patients, of whom one had hepatocellular carcinoma and two had cutaneous melanoma. Intravenous ivuxolimab was administered to patients every 2 weeks at six dose levels: 0.01, 0.1, 0.3, 1.5, 3 and 10 mg/kg. Peripheral TCRbeta sequencing was intended to test whether TCR sequence diversity was altered and clonal T-cell expansion was caused by ivuxolimab. The dose-escalation cohort was around 83% male with a mean age of around 62 years, ranging from roughly 23 to 80.

The germline V gene supplies CDR1 SGHRS and CDR2 YFSETQ. V sheds 0 bases and J sheds 0 bases, leaving 6 bases between their ends. The CDR3 has 15 amino acids, counting the end cysteine and phenylalanine. CDR3 DNA is the only sequence kept; it has 45 bases, read in frame from the first base. The trial excluded patients who had a history of autoimmune disease or who were on systemic immunosuppression. In every dose cohort, peripheral blood was drawn for TCR sequencing at baseline, cycle 4 day 1, and cycle 7 day 1. The samples were drawn from a first-in-human, open-label, multicenter phase I dose-escalation trial of ivuxolimab. Adults with locally advanced or metastatic melanoma, renal cell carcinoma, hepatocellular carcinoma or head and neck squamous cell carcinoma were enrolled in the trial. Before TCR sequencing, CD4+ T cells and CD8+ T cells from peripheral blood were sorted into separate populations.

General study outcomes and caveats: In the 0.1-3.0 mg/kg groups, partial responders had among the lowest normalized peripheral clonal expansion, particularly in CD8+ T cells. Which antigens the clonally expanded peripheral T cells were specific for was not determined. Clonal expansion of both CD4+ and CD8+ blood T cells was observed from baseline to week 6 at doses 0.1 to 3.0 mg/kg. Low levels of normalized T-cell clonal expansion were also shown by some nonresponding patients. After ivuxolimab, expanded clones were on average more numerous among CD8+ T cells than among CD4+ T cells.

Genomic DNA was isolated from the sorted cells so that the TCRbeta CDR3 region could be sequenced. The immunoSEQ Assay was used to sequence the TCRbeta CDR3 regions. TCRdb obtained this table from immuneACCESS and retained in-frame rearrangements with V and J assigned. These tables miss some clones; where compared with another copy, unresolved V genes account for less than half of the shortfall, and the remainder is unexplained. The table for this sample lists tens of thousands of clones; about 86% of them were counted only once. Around 0.5% of the sample comes from the top ten. The sequence derives from an adult with an advanced solid tumor such as melanoma, head and neck, liver or kidney cancer. The V and J segments used are TRBV5-1 and TRBJ2-2, with no reliable assignment of the D segment. Sample: CD4+ or CD8+ T cells sorted from blood, taken in a trial of the OX40 agonist ivuxolimab. CDR3 loop: CASSLVGSNTGELFF. The base sequence is TGCGCCAGCAGCTTGGTAGGGTCGAACACCGGGGAGCTGTTTTTT.